The sequence of this T cell receptor (beta chain) was determined in a study of shared clonotypes between healthy human individuals. The study, taken as a whole, reports: Across subsets, estimated richness was generally greater for naive than for memory populations.

Here immunoSEQ multiplex PCR was the method, and the copy in TCRdb shows in-frame clones only, minus some. The sample lists about 2.3 million clones; 80% to 95% were seen once. The split of CD4+ cells yielded CD45RA+ naive and CD45RA-negative memory subsets. Of note for this clone: The antigen is unknown.

Deletions cut 7 bases from V and 4 bases from J, with 16 bases between. This CDR3 has 14 residues. Germline V gene lookup returns CDR1 SGHTA and CDR2 FQGNSA. The receptor was derived from a man aged 18-30 years in good health. Some clones in this sample may be carry-over from other donors' samples. Sequencing was done on a sample of naive CD4+ T cells from PBMCs. Documented subset: CD45RA+ positively selected. This rearrangement joins TRBV7-2 to TRBJ2-5; D possibly corresponds to TRBD2 (5 bases). The CDR3 protein is CASTPGTGTETQYF. CDR3 in DNA: TGTGCCAGCACCCCAGGTACGGGAACAGAGACCCAGTACTTC.